Reported below is one TCR beta chain. Antigen unknown. This record comes from a study of early T cells in non-severe SARS-CoV-2 infection. Study details: The input, bulk RNA from unsorted whole blood, was sequenced, and chains were unpaired.

General study points: The study's VDJdb matching favored anti-spike CD8 responses and missed private and CD4 specificities.

Unique molecular identifiers were added to individual cDNA molecules. TCRdb passed the 5' RACE reads through MiXCR, listing each CDR3 protein once. The data contain about 60,000 distinct CDR3 sequences, around 13% of them singletons. The germline V gene encodes CDR1 LNHDA and CDR2 SQIVND (reference sequence). The length of the CDR3 is 13 residues. V was clipped by 10 bases and J by 4 bases, with 16 bases between them. V and J are TRBV19 and TRBJ1-2, with unresolved D. This sequence was found in an adult who was a healthcare worker with PCR-confirmed SARS-CoV-2 infection or an uninfected control (not recorded which). Sequencing was carried out using whole blood. The CDR3 is CATATDRRYGYTF. DNA for the CDR3: TGTGCCACCGCTACGGACCGGCGCTATGGCTACACCTTC.